The present entry profiles one T cell receptor beta chain with its context. Its antigen is not yet known. No base quality information exists; no much larger clone differs at one position. This sample was included in a study of Ad26.COV2.S vaccination and SARS-CoV-2 variants (dated by TCRdb to the early 2020s). General notes on the study: Vaccine-arm donors were drawn from COV1001, a multicentre, randomized, double-blind, placebo-controlled phase I-IIa trial of Ad26.COV2.S in healthy adults. Trial participants were randomized into five groups of five: low-dose or high-dose Ad26.COV2.S given once or twice, or placebo on both occasions. TCRbeta repertoire sequencing was used to assess the specificity and breadth of SARS-CoV-2-reactive T cell receptors after Ad26.COV2.S vaccination. Ad26.COV2.S was administered intramuscularly at 5 x 10^10 or 1 x 10^11 viral particles, either as a single shot or as two shots given 56 days apart. Blinding of investigators to trial group allocation was maintained during experiments and outcome assessment. A total of some 30 samples were included in the TCR-sequenced set, comprising around 19 Ad26.COV2.S vaccine recipients, 5 placebo recipients and 8 SARS-CoV-2 convalescent individuals. Broad study findings and their caveats: The study was not powered for comparison of responses between vaccine doses or regimens. Ad26.COV2.S recipients had higher spike-specific TCR breadth than placebo recipients (P = 0.0014). According to the authors, total T cell responses may have been underestimated by the TCR breadth and depth analyses. Vaccine and placebo recipients had comparable non-spike TCR breadth, which fits with the vaccine containing only spike. After vaccination, substantial breadth of spike-specific CD8+ and CD4+ T cell responses was reported.

Including cysteine and phenylalanine, the CDR3 has 16 amino acids. Here the CDR3 DNA is all that survives: 48 bases in frame from base 1. The germline V gene (reference sequence) supplies CDR1 LGHDT and CDR2 YNNKEL. V is trimmed back by 4 bases and J by 0 bases, and the junction contains 5 bases that no gene match accounts for. Reading the label with the study, this specimen's treatment or condition is: approximately 18 received Ad26.COV2.S at low or high dose, single or two shots; five or six received placebo; per-sample allocation not given. For vaccine and placebo recipients, the sequenced repertoires came from samples collected on day 63 after the first injection. Between 29 July and 7 August 2020, Cohort 1b enrolled around 24 adults aged 18-55 years at one site in Boston, USA. Ad26.COV2.S was a replication-incompetent adenovirus type 26 vector expressing a prefusion-stabilized SARS-CoV-2 spike protein from the original Wuhan strain.

The immunoSEQ Assay was used to sequence TCRbeta CDR3 regions. After extraction, genomic DNA underwent amplification by bias-controlled multiplex PCR, followed by high-throughput sequencing. Under the source paper's analysis protocol: To quantify the absolute abundance of every unique TCRbeta CDR3 region, sequences were collapsed and filtered. T cell fraction was estimated by normalizing TCRbeta template counts to usable DNA, which was measured by amplifying reference genes present in all nucleated cells. Repertoire TCRs were annotated as SARS-CoV-2-specific when V gene, CDR3 amino acid sequence and J gene were exactly matched to a known reactive TCR set. MIRA supplied the reference SARS-CoV-2 TCR set, which was filtered for enrichment in COVID-19-positive ImmuneCODE repertoires so that public or cross-reactive TCRs were removed. Drawing on the MIRA antigens, annotated TCRs were analysed further at the level of specific ORF or position within ORF. Breadth was defined as annotated unique rearrangements over total unique productive rearrangements; depth was the summed frequency of those rearrangements. Two-sided Wilcoxon rank-sum tests were used to compare TCR breadth between groups. Not all clones reach the TCRdb copy of this immuneACCESS table, which keeps in-frame sequences only. Checked studies attribute under half of the gap to unresolved V genes and leave the rest unexplained. V and J calls and clone size come straight from that table; D and trimming were deduced from the DNA. The sample table contains about 480,000 clones; only one count was recorded for around nine tenths of them. The top ten clonotypes cover around 13% of the sample.

The TCR sequence derives from a person between 18 and 65 years old who received the Ad26.COV2.S COVID-19 vaccine or a placebo. The chain was built from TRBV3-1 (or the pseudogene TRBV3-2) and TRBJ2-3; 9 bases in between match TRBD2. This material consisted of peripheral blood, taken in a trial of Ad26.COV2.S vaccine versus placebo. The DNA reads TGTGCCAGCAGCCTCGGACTAGCGTCTAGCACAGATACGCAGTATTTT. It specifies CASSLGLASSTDTQYF.